The rows below give T cell receptor beta chains drawn from one sample of a study of early T cells in non-severe SARS-CoV-2 infection. From the 5' RACE reads, TCRdb called clonotypes with MiXCR, one entry per CDR3 protein. This table has about 50,000 distinct CDR3 sequences, 6.2% appearing once. The sequenced sample was whole blood, obtained at baseline. The receptors originated from an adult who was a healthcare worker with PCR-confirmed SARS-CoV-2 infection or an uninfected control (not recorded which). CDR3s include the opening cysteine and the closing phenylalanine or tryptophan. The D gene is left open where the match is weak. Clone size is shown for a subset of rows, as once, few, many or a class of expanded clone.

V gene,D gene,clone size,J gene,CDR3 protein
TRBV12-3/TRBV12-4,-,many,TRBJ1-1,CASSLREDTEAFF
TRBV5-6,-,many,TRBJ2-7,CASSLRVSLYEQYF
TRBV28,TRBD2,many,TRBJ2-5,CASSLSLAGVKTQYF
TRBV19,TRBD1,-,TRBJ2-5,CASSLTGTGDKTQYF
TRBV20-1,-,once,TRBJ2-3,CSASPWGLGNTDTQYF
TRBV3-1,-,many,TRBJ2-7,CASSRNDEQYF
TRBV4-2,TRBD2,few,TRBJ2-7,CASSQDGTSGLYEQYF
TRBV7-2,TRBD1,few,TRBJ1-1,CASSLWTGGNTEAFF
TRBV12-3/TRBV12-4,TRBD2,few,TRBJ2-2,CASSFLAGAGELFF
TRBV7-9,TRBD1,few,TRBJ1-6,CASIRDRGSPLHF
TRBV4-1,-,few,TRBJ2-1,CASSQPLGGRTGNEQFF
TRBV27,TRBD1,many,TRBJ1-2,CASSLTLGQGIGYTF
TRBV6-1,TRBD2,many,TRBJ2-1,CASSRESSGYNEQFF
TRBV20-1,-,-,TRBJ2-1,CSARDRAGEQFF
TRBV6-2/TRBV6-3,TRBD2,many,TRBJ2-1,CASSLQRVGSGRLDEQFF
TRBV20-1,TRBD2,many,TRBJ2-1,CSAWGEGPRNSYNEQFF
TRBV20-1,TRBD1,few,TRBJ2-7,CSPKGQLPYEQYF
TRBV12-3/TRBV12-4,-,many,TRBJ1-4,CASSPGGPNEKLFF
TRBV29-1,-,many,TRBJ2-1,CSVPTKSSYNEQFF
TRBV28,-,-,TRBJ2-3,CASSYQAGNTDTQYF
TRBV5-4,-,many,TRBJ2-1,CASSPLPRNSYNEQFF
TRBV15,-,many,TRBJ2-5,CATSRPGRGNLRETQYF
TRBV6-5,TRBD2,-,TRBJ2-3,CASKSLGSGRVGTDTQYF
TRBV2,TRBD1,-,TRBJ1-2,CASSEGTGKGYTF
TRBV6-5,-,many,TRBJ1-1,CASSYSGMGSTEAFF
TRBV9,TRBD2,many,TRBJ2-1,CASSSPGLALNEQFF
TRBV11-2,-,many,TRBJ1-6,CASSPGAVNSPLHF
TRBV29-1,TRBD1,-,TRBJ2-5,CSAQGEEGLETQYF
TRBV5-6,TRBD2,few,TRBJ2-3,CASSLRASGRPDTQYF
TRBV24-1,TRBD1,many,TRBJ2-2,CATSVYFGQAYHGELFF
TRBV28,TRBD2,few,TRBJ2-5,CAGGTSGLGKETQYF
TRBV3-1,-,-,TRBJ1-5,CASSLGRQNQPQHF
TRBV4-2,-,many,TRBJ2-5,CASSQVAASQETQYF
TRBV6-1,-,-,TRBJ1-5,CASSLVGSNQPQHF
TRBV18,TRBD2,many,TRBJ2-5,CASSRGTSGFQETQYF
TRBV10-3,TRBD1,many,TRBJ1-1,CAIRGGQVHTEAFF
TRBV5-4,TRBD2,-,TRBJ2-7,CASSLVGTSYEQYF
TRBV20-1,TRBD2,many,TRBJ2-3,CSATSGSTSPDTQYF
TRBV7-3,TRBD1,few,TRBJ1-2,CASSEDRGRYGYTF
TRBV7-3,-,-,TRBJ2-6,CASSFGSTGANVLTF
TRBV11-2,TRBD2,-,TRBJ2-1,CASSASTGRRYNEQFF
TRBV28,-,-,TRBJ1-4,CASTVTVNEKLFF
TRBV18,-,few,TRBJ2-2,CASSPPGTTLDKELFF
TRBV28,TRBD1,-,TRBJ1-1,CASSQGGHRGTEAFF
TRBV2,TRBD1,many,TRBJ1-5,CASSGDRGDQPQHF
TRBV9,TRBD2,many,TRBJ2-7,CASSSGTSGYEQYF
TRBV29-1,TRBD1,many,TRBJ2-4,CSVLARTGLIQYF
TRBV7-8,-,-,TRBJ1-1,CASSLSANTEAFF
TRBV29-1,-,many,TRBJ2-2,CSVSWTNTGELFF
TRBV28,-,-,TRBJ1-1,CASSLASDAEAFF
TRBV28,-,-,TRBJ2-3,CATTGGYTQYF
TRBV28,TRBD1,many,TRBJ1-1,CASSLTGGEAFF
TRBV9,-,few,TRBJ2-3,CASSSASADTQYF